This TCR beta chain derives from a study of tumor-infiltrating lymphocytes in primary liver carcinoma. Study-level information: About 3.5 to 8 million productive TCRbeta reads were obtained from the samples, with similar numbers across tissue types.

Concerning this clonotype: As yet, its antigen is unknown. A much larger clone lies one base from this, so it may be a read error. The CDR3 does not end in the conserved phenylalanine or tryptophan, so this is likely a read error. Because the CDR3's place on the DNA is in doubt, the DNA is left out and the CDR3 is given as listed by TCRdb.

From 500 ng of total RNA, TCR beta-specific cDNA was reverse-transcribed using a constant-region primer. Investigators got TCR beta libraries out of three nested multiplex PCR rounds, done with slightly modified ARM-PCR. Use of TRBV1-TRBV30 forward primers with a C-beta reverse primer characterized the first two PCR rounds, which lasted around 10 cycles each. Each CDR3 protein gets one entry after TCRdb re-called the multiplex PCR reads with MiXCR. In the table there are tens of thousands of distinct CDR3 sequences, 69% of which are singletons. The CDR3 length is 14 residues, termini included. From germline, CDR1 is MNHEY and CDR2 SVGEGT. Bulk tissue was left unsorted, and RNA and DNA were co-extracted from about 20-30 mg of it. Study-wide results and limits: Tumor-adjacent and tumor-blood pairs displayed less overlap than did pairs of tumor regions.

Sequences were obtained from tumor-adjacent normal liver tissue. This TCR was recovered from a man aged 35 to 55 with primary liver carcinoma and hepatitis B virus infection. The V gene is TRBV6-2 or TRBV6-3, the J gene TRBJ2-3; the listed D gene, TRBD2, was not tested against the DNA. CDR3 amino acids: CASSYTLAGGPEYL.